This T cell receptor beta chain stems from a study of STAT5B mutations in CD4+ large granular lymphocyte leukemia. Remarks on this clone: The antigen is unknown.

The study, taken as a whole, reports: 25% of private leukemic clonotypes occurred rarely in other patients' non-leukemic repertoires. Without HLA matching, higher CD4+ than CD8+ T-LGLL clonality could reflect small sample size.

Healthy controls were blood donor buffy coats. Measured with immunoSEQ multiplex PCR; TCRdb has only the in-frame clones, and not every one. The sample holds some 34,000 clones, approximately 74% seen once. Material for sequencing was CD4+ T cells from blood buffy coats. The TCR sequence derives from a human donor in good health.

The CDR3 nucleotides read TGTGCCAGCAGTTACTCGTTTCTGAACACTGAAGCTTTCTTT. Its protein is CASSYSFLNTEAFF. The chain joins TRBV6-5 to TRBJ1-1; D unresolved. The CDR3 extends over 14 amino acids. V was shortened by 0 bases and J by 0 bases, with 5 bases between the two germline ends. CDR1 is MNHEY and CDR2 is SVGAGI in the germline V gene.